Shown below are 30 T cell receptor beta chains from a single sample sequenced in a study of OX40 agonist ivuxolimab in advanced cancers. The method behind the library was the immunoSEQ multiplex PCR assay. Held by TCRdb, this immuneACCESS table contains in-frame sequences only and omits some clones. Under half of the omission traces to an unresolved V gene where checked; the cause of the rest is unknown. A total of about 49,000 clones appear in this sample, around 79% of them only once. The ten top clones hold 7.9% of the sample. The sample in question was CD4+ or CD8+ T cells sorted from blood, obtained in a trial of the OX40 agonist ivuxolimab. These TCRs come from an adult with an advanced solid tumor such as melanoma, head and neck, liver or kidney cancer.

This sequence joins TRBV18 and TRBJ2-2; the D is unclear. Germline V CDR1 and CDR2: KGHSH, LQKENI. This CDR3 comprises 13 residues. The V gene lost 2 bases and the J gene lost 6 bases, with 7 bases spanning the gap. CDR3 in DNA: TGTGCCAGCTCACCAGATGTATCCGGGGAGCTGTTTTTT. It translates to CASSPDVSGELFF. The full variable domain, its missing parts supplied by reference TRBV18 and TRBJ2-2, is NAGVMQNPRHLVRRRGQEARLRCSPMKGHSHVYWYRQLPEEGLKFMVYLQKENIIDESGMPKERFSAEFPKEGPSILRIQQVVRGDSAAYFCASSPDVSGELFFGEGSRLTVL.

This chain uses TRBV12-5 with TRBJ1-2, with unresolved D. Germline lookup yields CDR1 LGHNT and CDR2 FRNRAP. With 5 bases removed from V and 6 bases from J, the gap between germline ends came to 16 bases. The CDR3 totals 14 residues. CDR3 coding DNA: TGTGCTAGTGGTCCACCGAGGACCGGGGATGGCTACACCTTC. Its protein product is CASGPPRTGDGYTF.

The chain links TRBV4-1 to TRBJ2-5, with TRBD2 identical over 8 bases. This CDR3 has 14 residues. V lost 3 bases and J lost 11; bases outside the gene matches: 11. The germline V gene encodes CDR1 MGHRA and CDR2 YSYEKL. CDR3 protein: CASSQFLAGGGQYF. CDR3 DNA: TGCGCCAGCAGCCAGTTCCTAGCGGGCGGGGGGCAGTACTTC.

This clone is termed medium-sized. This chain connects TRBV19 to TRBJ2-7; 8 bases map to TRBD1. Germline V lookup: CDR1 LNHDA, CDR2 SQIVND (reference sequence). Trimming at V came to 3 bases and at J to 5 bases, leaving 6 bases not matched to a gene. There are 14 residues in the CDR3. The CDR3 bases are TGTGCCAGTAGTATCCAGGGGGCTCGGAACGAGCAGTACTTC. Translated: CASSIQGARNEQYF.

This clone turned up a few times. The rearrangement joins TRBV11-3 to TRBJ2-1; D is uncertain. Germline CDR1 is SGHNT and CDR2 is YENEEA. V was shortened by 0 bases and J by 6 bases, with 9 bases between the two germline ends. This CDR3 comprises 14 residues. The CDR3 DNA reads as TGTGCCAGCAGCTTAGAGGGCTATACCAATGAGCAGTTCTTC. It yields the protein CASSLEGYTNEQFF.

This clone was seen a few times. The chain uses TRBV7-8 and TRBJ2-1; 10 bases are shared with TRBD1. CDR3 length: 19 residues. Germline trimming cut 2 bases from V and 3 bases from J; bases unmatched to any gene: 13. Germline assignment: CDR1 SGHVS and CDR2 FQNEAQ. CDR3 protein: CASSLPGTGVTGYYNEQFF. CDR3 in DNA: TGTGCCAGCAGCTTACCCGGGACAGGGGTCACGGGCTACTACAATGAGCAGTTCTTC.

This chain links TRBV5-1 with TRBJ2-3, with a possible D match to TRBD2 (6 bases). The CDR3 loop spans 16 amino acids. V shed 0 bases and J shed 3 bases, with 14 bases lying between them. Germline values: CDR1 SGHRS, CDR2 YFSETQ. CDR3 nucleotide sequence: TGCGCCAGCAGCTTGGGACTAGACCTGTCGACAGATACGCAGTATTTT. Amino acid sequence: CASSLGLDLSTDTQYF.

The rearrangement joins TRBV27 to TRBJ2-5; D remains ambiguous. The CDR3 extends over 13 amino acids. Trimming removed 5 bases from V and 5 bases from J, with 12 bases in between. Germline V gives CDR1 MNHEY, CDR2 SMNVEV (reference sequence). In DNA, the CDR3 is TGTGCCAGCAGTCCTGGTTTACGGGAGACCCAGTACTTC. Residues: CASSPGLRETQYF.

This chain joins TRBV30 and TRBJ1-1; D is perhaps TRBD1 (5 bases). Trimming pared 6 bases from V and 5 bases from J, leaving 10 bases between. In germline, CDR1 is GTSNPN, CDR2 SVGIG (reference sequence). The CDR3 is 11 amino acids. The CDR3 loop reads CACGAGTEAFF. The CDR3 nucleotides read TGTGCCTGCGGGGCGGGGACTGAAGCTTTCTTT.

The rearrangement uses TRBV10-3 and TRBJ1-4; a weak D match, TRBD1 (6 bases). The CDR3 has 14 residues. Germline-derived CDR1 and CDR2 are ENHRY and SYGVKD. V dropped 3 bases and J dropped 7 bases, with 12 bases sitting between them. CDR3: CAISDGQGSEKLFF. CDR3 DNA: TGTGCCATCAGTGATGGGCAGGGGAGTGAAAAACTGTTTTTT.

The gene calls are TRBV10-3 and TRBJ1-4, with a tentative D call TRBD1 (6 bases). With 6 bases removed from V and 6 bases from J, the gap between germline ends came to 17 bases. The length of the CDR3 is 15 residues. Germline loops: CDR1 ENHRY, CDR2 SYGVKD. Written as DNA, the CDR3 is TGTGCCATCAGGGCCAGTGGCAGGGGCGATGAAAAACTGTTTTTT. Translation: CAIRASGRGDEKLFF.

In its sample, this clone is medium-sized (0.01 to 0.1%). The chain uses TRBV7-8 and TRBJ2-7; D gene unclear. CDR1 is SGHVS and CDR2 is FQNEAQ in the germline V gene. Trimming took off 5 bases at V and 6 bases at J, with 8 bases between the two ends. The CDR3 loop spans 11 amino acids. CDR3 protein: CASSATSEQYF. The CDR3 DNA sequence: TGTGCCAGCAGCGCGACATCCGAGCAGTACTTC. Supplemented by reference TRBV7-8 and TRBJ2-7, the full variable domain reads GAGVSQSPRYKVAKRGQDVALRCDPISGHVSLFWYQQALGQGPEFLTYFQNEAQLDKSGLPSDRFFAERPEGSVSTLKIQRTQQEDSAVYLCASSATSEQYFGPGTRLTVT.

This rearrangement joins TRBV6-4 to TRBJ2-1; 10 bases agree with TRBD2. The length of the CDR3 is 15 residues. From germline, CDR1 is MRHNA and CDR2 SNTAGT. V was pared by 6 bases and J by 5 bases, with 7 bases of the junction left unmatched. The CDR3 region has the DNA TGTGCCAGCAGGGCACTAGCGGGGATAAACAATGAGCAGTTCTTC. This codes for CASRALAGINNEQFF.

The chain couples TRBV7-9 to TRBJ2-7; 9 bases align to TRBD1. The CDR3 length is 14 residues. Germline V gives CDR1 SEHNR, CDR2 FQNEAQ (reference sequence). V was pared by 4 bases and J by 5 bases, with 6 bases of the junction left unmatched. CDR3 nucleotides: TGTGCCAGCAGCTCCGACAGGGGGGCCAACGAGCAGTACTTC. This gives the protein CASSSDRGANEQYF.

The V call is TRBV27, the J call TRBJ1-2; no reliable D call. Trimming removed 2 bases at V and 3 bases at J, with 10 bases between. CDR1 is MNHEY, CDR2 SMNVEV, per germline (reference sequence). CDR3 length: 14 amino acids. DNA of the CDR3: TGTGCCAGCAGTTTAGGACGGACTGACTATGGCTACACCTTC. This translates into CASSLGRTDYGYTF.

The J gene is TRBJ2-6, the V gene TRBV30; 7 bases are a match to TRBD1. This CDR3 has 18 residues. The trim removed 3 bases at V and 0 bases at J, leaving 11 bases unmatched. CDR1 and CDR2 from the germline V gene are GTSNPN and SVGIG (reference sequence). CDR3 in amino acids: CAWRDRQGFPSGANVLTF. In DNA, the CDR3 is TGTGCCTGGAGGGACAGACAGGGCTTTCCCTCTGGGGCCAACGTCCTGACTTTC.

The chain joins TRBV4-1 to TRBJ2-1, with 8 bases lining up with TRBD2. This CDR3 has 15 amino acids. From germline, CDR1 is MGHRA and CDR2 YSYEKL. V trimming: 6 bases; J trimming: 7 bases; junction bases outside the gene matches: 11. Here the CDR3 reads CASRRPGLGPNEQFF. The DNA for the CDR3 is TGCGCCAGCAGGCGGCCGGGACTAGGCCCTAATGAGCAGTTCTTC.

The genes are TRBV5-6 and TRBJ2-5; 10 bases map to TRBD2. The CDR3 is made up of 16 amino acids. The V segment lost 4 bases and the J segment 1 base; nucleotides outside the gene matches: 7. The germline gives CDR1 SGHDT, CDR2 YYEEEE. CDR3 DNA: TGTGCCAGCAGCCCGCTAGCGGGAGTCGGCCAAGAGACCCAGTACTTC. Encoded protein: CASSPLAGVGQETQYF.

The chain recombines TRBV7-9 with TRBJ2-7, with 8 bases matching TRBD1. This CDR3 is built from 17 residues. CDR1 and CDR2 from the germline V gene are SEHNR and FQNEAQ (reference sequence). The trim removed 4 bases at V and 3 bases at J, leaving 14 bases unmatched. The CDR3 is CASSSSKTGGLYYEQYF. CDR3 DNA: TGTGCCAGCAGCTCAAGCAAAACAGGGGGGCTCTACTACGAGCAGTACTTC. The complete variable domain, with remaining parts taken from reference TRBV7-9 and TRBJ2-7, reads DTGVSQNPRHKITKRGQNVTFRCDPISEHNRLYWYRQTLGQGPEFLTYFQNEAQLEKSRLLSDRFSAERPKGSFSTLEIQRTEQGDSAMYLCASSSSKTGGLYYEQYFGPGTRLTVT.

The J gene is TRBJ2-1, the V gene TRBV7-8; a weak D match, TRBD1 (5 bases). V was cut by 5 bases and J by 6 bases, with 17 bases left in between. CDR1 and CDR2 from the germline V gene are SGHVS and FQNEAQ. The CDR3 has 15 residues. CDR3 amino acids: CASSPRSQGVNEQFF. Here the CDR3 DNA reads TGTGCCAGCAGCCCGCGTAGTCAGGGCGTCAATGAGCAGTTCTTC.

This chain links TRBV5-1 with TRBJ1-6, with TRBD1 matching over 12 bases. Trimming at V came to 4 bases and at J to 10 bases, leaving 6 bases not matched to a gene. Per the germline V gene, CDR1 is SGHRS and CDR2 is YFSETQ. The CDR3 length is 15 residues. CDR3 sequence: CASSGGQGAGSPLHF. In DNA form, the CDR3 reads TGCGCCAGCAGCGGGGGACAGGGGGCGGGATCACCCCTCCACTTT.

The chain employs TRBV11-2 and TRBJ2-7, with 9 bases fitting TRBD1. This CDR3 spans 14 amino acids. The V gene's germline CDR1 is SGHAT and CDR2 FQNNGV. V was clipped by 0 bases and J by 7 bases; unmatched bases: 4. CDR3 sequence: CASSLEQGAGEQYF. CDR3 coding DNA: TGTGCCAGCAGCTTAGAACAGGGGGCGGGGGAGCAGTACTTC.

V and J are TRBV19 and TRBJ1-1; tentatively, D is TRBD1 (5 bases). The CDR3 is 14 amino acids. V lost 3 bases and J lost 2, with 10 bases in between. Germline values: CDR1 LNHDA, CDR2 SQIVND (reference sequence). The CDR3 protein is CASSIGARNTEAFF. DNA for the CDR3: TGTGCCAGTAGTATCGGGGCCAGAAACACTGAAGCTTTCTTT.

For this clone: This sample includes further DNA sequences coding for the same CDR3. This chain joins TRBV19 and TRBJ2-7, with D tentatively TRBD2 (6 bases). There are 18 residues in the CDR3. Looked up from germline, CDR1 is LNHDA and CDR2 is SQIVND (reference sequence). Trimming stripped 4 bases from V and 1 base from J, with 23 bases between. The CDR3: CASSTVARSAGKSYEQYF. The CDR3 DNA reads TGTGCCAGTAGTACGGTCGCCCGTTCGGCGGGGAAATCCTACGAGCAGTACTTC.

This clone was recorded a few times. DNA of the CDR3: TGTGCCAGCAGCTTCCGGGGCGGATCGAACAATGAGCAGTTCTTC. This translates into CASSFRGGSNNEQFF. This chain joins TRBV7-2 and TRBJ2-1; D is perhaps TRBD1 or TRBD2 (5 bases each). V was clipped by 3 bases and J by 5 bases, with 14 bases between them. The CDR3 runs 15 residues. Germline V gene lookup returns CDR1 SGHTA and CDR2 FQGNSA. Drawing the rest from reference TRBV7-2 and TRBJ2-1, the complete variable domain is GAGVSQSPSNKVTEKGKDVELRCDPISGHTALYWYRQSLGQGLEFLIYFQGNSAPDKSGLPSDRFSAERTGGSVSTLTIQRTQQEDSAVYLCASSFRGGSNNEQFFGPGTRLTVL.

This chain uses TRBV30 with TRBJ2-7, with 7 positions matching TRBD2. CDR1 and CDR2 from the germline V gene are GTSNPN and SVGIG (reference sequence). The CDR3 contains 11 residues. V trimming: 7 bases; J trimming: 3 bases; junction bases outside the gene matches: 3. Here the CDR3 reads CALKRGYEQYF. In DNA, the CDR3 is TGTGCCTTGAAGCGGGGCTACGAGCAGTACTTC.

This chain links TRBV7-9 with TRBJ2-1, with 11 bases aligning to TRBD2. With V trimmed by 4 bases and J by 8 bases, 10 bases remained unmatched. Per the germline V gene, CDR1 is SEHNR and CDR2 is FQNEAQ (reference sequence). The CDR3 has 16 amino acids. CDR3 amino acids: CASSSLSSGRWYEQFF. In nucleotides, the CDR3 is TGTGCCAGCAGCTCCCTTTCTAGCGGGAGGTGGTATGAGCAGTTCTTC.

There are a few counts of this clone. The V and J genes are TRBV27 and TRBJ1-5; D is possibly TRBD1 (6 bases). Trimming cost V 6 bases and J 6 bases, with 18 bases left between them. The V gene's germline CDR1 is MNHEY and CDR2 SMNVEV (reference sequence). The CDR3 extends over 15 amino acids. CDR3 coding DNA: TGTGCCAGCAGCCATGGGTATAGGGGGGCTCAGCCCCAGCATTTT. Residues: CASSHGYRGAQPQHF.

The chain joins TRBV2 to TRBJ2-2; TRBD2 matches 8 bases. Looked up from germline, CDR1 is SNHLY and CDR2 is FYNNEI. This CDR3 is built from 17 residues. V shed 5 bases and J 3 bases; nucleotides not matched to a gene: 11. The CDR3: CASSFPFSGIDTGELFF. The CDR3 coding sequence is TGTGCCAGCAGTTTCCCGTTTAGCGGGATAGACACCGGGGAGCTGTTTTTT.

This rearrangement joins TRBV5-1 to TRBJ2-3, with D perhaps TRBD2 (5 bases). The germline CDR1 and CDR2 sequences are SGHRS and YFSETQ. The V end lost 4 bases, the J end lost 8 bases, and 17 bases lay between the germline ends. This CDR3 is 14 amino acids long. The CDR3 region is CASSPGRSRGTQYF. The CDR3 bases are TGCGCCAGCAGCCCCGGGCGGTCACGGGGTACGCAGTATTTT.